The 13 T cell receptor beta chains below come from one sample, sequenced in a study of human T cells and chemical hapten exposure (dated by TCRdb to about 2021). Unfractionated whole blood was collected in Tempus Blood RNA tubes, and total RNA was extracted from that blood. During library preparation, unique molecular identifiers were attached to individual cDNA molecules so that TCRs could be counted in a quantitative, reproducible way. Using fastp at Q25 and MiXCR, TCRdb reprocessed the public reads and kept productive beta chains. Every distinct CDR3 protein forms one entry, paired with its most common genes and DNA. This sample gives 120,000 or so distinct CDR3 sequences in total; about 7.7% of them show up just once. The top ten constitute about 1.4% of the sample. Sequences were obtained from whole blood. The receptors stem from a human donor in good health. Some clones in this sample may be carry-over from other donors' samples. Donor details come from another sample of the same person, matched by shared clones.

The rearrangement links TRBV9 to TRBJ1-2; perhaps TRBD1 as D (5 bases). The CDR3 is made up of 13 amino acids. The germline CDR1 and CDR2 sequences are SGDLS and YYNGEE. V lost 3 bases to trimming and J lost 7 bases, with 13 bases between them. The CDR3 protein is CASSAGGPTGYTF. The CDR3, as DNA: TGTGCCAGCAGCGCCGGGGGACCTACTGGCTACACCTTC.

This clonotype was counted ten times or more. V is TRBV18 and J is TRBJ2-7; no clear D gene. V was cut by 3 bases and J by 2 bases, with 8 bases left in between. The V gene's germline CDR1 is KGHSH and CDR2 LQKENI. This CDR3 comprises 13 residues. CDR3 sequence reads: CASSPAAAYEQYF. For the CDR3, the DNA is TGTGCCAGCTCACCGGCCGCCGCCTACGAGCAGTACTTC.

This clonotype turned up a few times. The chain recombines TRBV12-3 or TRBV12-4 with TRBJ2-1, with D tentatively TRBD2 (6 bases). V was trimmed by 6 bases and J by 4 bases, leaving 10 bases between them. CDR3 size: 13 residues. The CDR3 nucleotides read TGTGCCAGCAGCCCGGGGGTTTACAATGAGCAGTTCTTC. It translates to CASSPGVYNEQFF.

This clonotype was counted only a few times. The V and J genes are TRBV6-1 and TRBJ2-1; a possible D gene is TRBD2 (6 bases). V shed 2 bases and J shed 8 bases, with 10 bases lying between them. The CDR3 sequence is 13 residues long. Germline CDR1 reads MNHNS; CDR2 reads SASEGT. CDR3 sequence (DNA): TGTGCCAGCAGTGAACACGGGAGCGATGAGCAGTTCTTC. This codes for CASSEHGSDEQFF.

This clonotype was detected ten times or more. J is TRBJ1-5 and V is TRBV12-2. TRBV12-2 is assigned pseudogene status. The CDR3 covers 10 residues. Written as DNA, the CDR3 is TGTGCAAGTCGGGGTTGGCCCCAGCATTTT. This codes for CASRGWPQHF.

The V call is TRBV19, the J call TRBJ1-1; 8 bases match TRBD1. The CDR3 contains 16 residues. Trimming at V came to 4 bases and at J to 1 base, leaving 8 bases not matched to a gene. The germline CDR1 and CDR2 sequences are LNHDA and SQIVND (reference sequence). As DNA, the CDR3 is TGTGCCAGTAGTACCAACAGGGGGTCCGCGAACACTGAAGCTTTCTTT. It codes for CASSTNRGSANTEAFF.

The table lists this clonotype with a few counts. This rearrangement joins TRBV7-3 to TRBJ2-5; TRBD2 aligns across 12 bases. Losses at the gene ends were 6 bases for V and 7 bases for J; bases not matched to a gene: 9. Germline loops: CDR1 SGHTA, CDR2 FQGTGA. This CDR3 contains 15 residues. The CDR3 protein is CASSTSGGPSGTQYF. The CDR3 region has the DNA TGTGCCAGCAGTACTAGCGGGGGGCCCTCCGGGACCCAGTACTTC.

The CDR3 sequence is CASSAGDILGEKLFF. CDR3 DNA sequence: TGTGCCAGCAGTGCCGGCGACATCTTGGGTGAAAAACTGTTTTTT. This sequence joins TRBV2 and TRBJ1-4, with unresolved D. Germline V gene lookup returns CDR1 SNHLY and CDR2 FYNNEI. Trimming pared 4 bases from V and 7 bases from J, leaving 16 bases between. The CDR3 runs to 15 residues.

This clonotype was observed many times. The genes are TRBV9 and TRBJ2-2, with D perhaps matching TRBD1 or TRBD2 (5 bases each). Trimming left V 0 bases short and J 3 bases short, with 9 bases between. From germline, CDR1 is SGDLS and CDR2 YYNGEE. The CDR3 contains 15 residues. The CDR3 protein is CASSVVGAHTGELFF. CDR3 in DNA: TGTGCCAGCAGCGTAGTCGGGGCCCACACCGGGGAGCTGTTTTTT. The entire variable domain, with the rest obtained from reference TRBV9 and TRBJ2-2, is as follows: DSGVTQTPKHLITATGQRVTLRCSPRSGDLSVYWYQQSLDQGLQFLIQYYNGEERAKGNILERFSAQQFPDLHSELNLSSLELGDSALYFCASSVVGAHTGELFFGEGSRLTVL.

The chain joins TRBV10-3 to TRBJ1-5, with D unresolved. V shed 10 bases and J shed 3 bases, with 22 bases lying between them. CDR1 and CDR2 (germline): ENHRY, SYGVKD. CDR3 length: 16 amino acids. The chain's CDR3 is CATRLSKDFTNQPQHF. CDR3 in DNA: TGTGCCACCCGGTTATCGAAGGATTTCACCAATCAGCCCCAGCATTTT.

This clonotype was recorded at least ten times. The chain has TRBV6-1 and TRBJ1-5; 8 nucleotides line up with TRBD1. Trimming took 3 bases from V and 5 from J; bases not matched to a gene: 6. Looked up from germline, CDR1 is MNHNS and CDR2 is SASEGT. The CDR3 covers 15 residues. The CDR3 DNA reads as TGTGCCAGCAGTGACCTTTTGGACAGGGATCAGCCCCAGCATTTT. This sequence encodes CASSDLLDRDQPQHF.

This clonotype appeared many times. The chain links TRBV5-1 to TRBJ2-4; TRBD2 agrees at 11 bases. The ends lost 3 bases at V and 8 bases at J; junction bases unmatched: 4. The CDR3 loop spans 14 amino acids. The germline CDR1 and CDR2 sequences are SGHRS and YFSETQ. CDR3 in DNA: TGCGCCAGCAGCTGGGGACTAGCGGAGGACATTCAGTACTTC. It is translated as CASSWGLAEDIQYF.

This clonotype was recorded at least ten times. V usage is TRBV7-9 and J usage is TRBJ1-1, with TRBD1 matching 7 bases. The germline V gene encodes CDR1 SEHNR and CDR2 FQNEAQ (reference sequence). This CDR3 comprises 18 residues. V lost 5 bases, J lost 4 bases, and 19 bases stayed unmatched. In DNA form, the CDR3 reads TGTGCCAGCAGCACCCTACAGGGGACCCCGACAATGGGCACTGAAGCTTTCTTT. It codes for CASSTLQGTPTMGTEAFF.